The next 19 T cell receptor beta chains were all read from a single sample in a study of T cell responses to AZD1222 COVID-19 vaccine. Profiled with immunoSEQ multiplex PCR; TCRdb holds only in-frame clones, not every one. The repertoire consists of about 100,000 clones, with 88% occurring once and the leading ten covering about 1.8%. The sequencing here drew on peripheral blood, taken on day 0 of AZD1222 vaccination. Every receptor here comes from an adult in good health.

The V gene is TRBV15, the J gene TRBJ1-5, with D perhaps matching TRBD1 (5 bases). Trimming took 5 bases from V and 5 from J, leaving 16 bases between them. Germline V gives CDR1 LNHNV, CDR2 YYDKDF (reference sequence). This CDR3 contains 15 residues. The CDR3 is CATSAWGRGDQPQHF. CDR3 bases: TGTGCCACCAGCGCTTGGGGGAGGGGAGATCAGCCCCAGCATTTT.

V and J are TRBV15 and TRBJ2-1; 8 bases map to TRBD1. CDR3 size: 15 residues. Germline V gene data show CDR1 as LNHNV and CDR2 as YYDKDF (reference sequence). V gave up 5 bases and J gave up 6 bases; unmatched junction bases: 9. CDR3 sequence reads: CATSLGQVLVNEQFF. CDR3 coding DNA: TGTGCCACCAGCTTGGGACAGGTGTTAGTCAATGAGCAGTTCTTC.

The chain carries TRBV24-1 and TRBJ2-5; TRBD1 matches at 7 bases. CDR3 size: 15 residues. Germline V gives CDR1 KGHDR, CDR2 SFDVKD. After removal of 9 bases from V and 5 bases from J, the junction contained 14 bases not matched to a gene. The CDR3 loop is CATSNVPGQQETQYF. The CDR3, as DNA: TGTGCCACCTCGAATGTCCCGGGACAGCAGGAGACCCAGTACTTC.

The chain has TRBV19 and TRBJ1-3; tentative D call: TRBD1 (5 bases). Between the trimmed V and J ends, which lost 7 bases and 4 bases, there was a span of 8 bases. Germline V lookup: CDR1 LNHDA, CDR2 SQIVND (reference sequence). CDR3 length: 12 amino acids. The CDR3 DNA follows: TGTGCCAGTACCCCAGGGGGAAACACCATATATTTT. Its translation: CASTPGGNTIYF.

The CDR3 loop is CAISESPSGTYEQYF. CDR3 in DNA: TGTGCCATCAGTGAGTCTCCTAGCGGCACCTACGAGCAGTACTTC. This chain joins TRBV10-3 and TRBJ2-7; 7 bases map to TRBD2. There are 15 residues in the CDR3. Germline lookup yields CDR1 ENHRY and CDR2 SYGVKD. With 0 bases clipped from V and 2 bases from J, the junction kept 4 bases outside the gene matches.

This sequence joins TRBV4-3 and TRBJ2-7, with 9 bases lining up with TRBD2. The V gene end was trimmed by 0 bases and the J gene end by 3 bases; junction bases not matched to a gene: 12. Germline loops: CDR1 LGHNA, CDR2 YSLEER. The CDR3 loop spans 18 amino acids. This chain's CDR3 is CASSQETGETSGVYEQYF. The DNA of the CDR3 is TGCGCCAGCAGCCAAGAGACTGGCGAGACTAGCGGCGTCTACGAGCAGTACTTC.

V and J are TRBV2 and TRBJ1-5; D may be TRBD1 (5 bases). V was clipped by 6 bases and J by 2 bases, with 11 bases between them. This CDR3 is built from 14 residues. From germline, CDR1 is SNHLY and CDR2 FYNNEI. Here the CDR3 DNA reads TGTGCCAGCAGCACAGGAATGGGCAATCAGCCCCAGCATTTT. Translating gives CASSTGMGNQPQHF.

The genes are TRBV29-1 and TRBJ2-7; 9 nucleotides match TRBD2. Trimming took 4 bases from V and 5 from J; bases not matched to a gene: 9. Germline V CDR1 and CDR2: SQVTM, ANQGSEA. There are 14 residues in the CDR3. This chain's CDR3 is CSVVAGGISDEQYF. CDR3 bases: TGCAGCGTTGTCGCGGGAGGGATTTCGGACGAGCAGTACTTC.

V gene TRBV6-5 combines with J gene TRBJ2-2; D gene uncertain. V shed 7 bases and J shed 6 bases, with 12 bases lying between them. Germline loops: CDR1 MNHEY, CDR2 SVGAGI. This CDR3 region has 13 residues. CDR3 sequence reads: CASTLLGAGELFF. CDR3 in DNA: TGTGCCAGCACCCTGCTGGGTGCCGGGGAGCTGTTTTTT.

J is TRBJ2-3 and V is TRBV2, with 9 bases aligning to TRBD2. The germline CDR1 and CDR2 sequences are SNHLY and FYNNEI. This CDR3 has 16 residues. V shed 7 bases and J 3 bases; nucleotides not matched to a gene: 11. The chain's CDR3 is CASNQAASGNTDTQYF. DNA of the CDR3: TGTGCCAGCAACCAGGCGGCTAGCGGGAATACAGATACGCAGTATTTT.

V is TRBV4-3 and J is TRBJ1-3, with D tentatively TRBD1 (5 bases). The germline gives CDR1 LGHNA, CDR2 YSLEER. This CDR3 comprises 16 residues. Trimming pared 1 base from V and 2 bases from J, leaving 12 bases between. DNA for the CDR3: TGCGCCAGCAGCCAAGCAACCCGACAGCCTGGAAACACCATATATTTT. Translation: CASSQATRQPGNTIYF.

This chain links TRBV28 with TRBJ1-3, with a weak D call TRBD1 (5 bases). From germline, CDR1 is MDHEN and CDR2 SYDVKM. Trimming removed 1 base at V and 2 bases at J, with 9 bases between. The CDR3 is 15 amino acids. The chain's CDR3 is CASSLSVGAGNTIYF. The CDR3 DNA reads TGTGCCAGCAGTTTATCGGTAGGGGCTGGAAACACCATATATTTT.

The chain couples TRBV24-1 to TRBJ2-3, with a weak D call TRBD2 (6 bases). The CDR3 has 15 amino acids. The germline gives CDR1 KGHDR, CDR2 SFDVKD. Trimming took 1 base from V and 1 from J, leaving 8 bases between them. CDR3 bases: TGTGCCACCAGTGATTTAGGAGGGGGCACAGATACGCAGTATTTT. Its translation is CATSDLGGGTDTQYF.

Here the CDR3 DNA reads TGTGCCAGCAGCTTCGGGACAGGGAAAGAGACCCAGTACTTC. Protein product: CASSFGTGKETQYF. The chain employs TRBV7-2 and TRBJ2-5, with 9 bases aligning to TRBD1. The V gene's germline CDR1 is SGHTA and CDR2 FQGNSA. V lost 3 bases to trimming and J lost 3 bases; unmatched junction nucleotides: 2. The CDR3 is made up of 14 amino acids.

The rearrangement links TRBV5-8 to TRBJ2-1; a possible D gene is TRBD2 (6 bases). The V end lost 4 bases, the J end lost 3 bases, and 8 bases lay between the germline ends. The germline V gene encodes CDR1 SGHTS and CDR2 YDEGEE. This CDR3 has 13 residues. The CDR3 bases are TGTGCCAGCAGCCGGGACTTCTACAATGAGCAGTTCTTC. Residues: CASSRDFYNEQFF.

The genes are TRBV12-3 or TRBV12-4 and TRBJ2-1; D is tentatively TRBD1 or TRBD2 (5 bases each). The V end was cut by 8 bases, the J end by 5 bases, with 13 bases between. This CDR3 spans 13 amino acids. CDR3 sequence: CASGAGENNEQFF. Written as DNA, the CDR3 is TGTGCCAGCGGGGCCGGGGAGAACAATGAGCAGTTCTTC.

V usage is TRBV7-2 and J usage is TRBJ2-7; weak D call: TRBD1 (6 bases). Germline CDR1 and CDR2: SGHTA and FQGNSA. CDR3 length: 14 residues. The V and J ends lost 5 bases and 3 bases respectively, with 14 bases between them. The CDR3 here is CASSTTGILYEQYF. CDR3 nucleotide sequence: TGTGCCAGCAGCACCACAGGGATCCTCTACGAGCAGTACTTC. The complete variable domain, with remaining parts taken from reference TRBV7-2 and TRBJ2-7, reads GAGVSQSPSNKVTEKGKDVELRCDPISGHTALYWYRQSLGQGLEFLIYFQGNSAPDKSGLPSDRFSAERTGGSVSTLTIQRTQQEDSAVYLCASSTTGILYEQYFGPGTRLTVT.

The rearrangement uses TRBV6-5 and TRBJ2-7; TRBD2 aligns across 10 bases. V was clipped by 2 bases and J by 7 bases; unmatched bases: 8. Germline V gene sequence: CDR1 MNHEY, CDR2 SVGAGI. The CDR3 length is 15 residues. For the CDR3, the DNA is TGTGCCAGCAGTTACCTTCTAGCGGGAGTAAAGGAGCAGTACTTC. The encoded protein is CASSYLLAGVKEQYF.

The chain recombines TRBV29-1 with TRBJ2-6, with D perhaps being TRBD1 or TRBD2 (5 bases each). The V and J ends lost 0 bases and 2 bases respectively, with 11 bases between them. The germline CDR1 and CDR2 sequences are SQVTM and ANQGSEA. The CDR3 runs 16 residues. The CDR3 protein is CSVEDHGGAGANVLTF. CDR3 coding DNA: TGCAGCGTTGAAGATCATGGGGGTGCTGGGGCCAACGTCCTGACTTTC.